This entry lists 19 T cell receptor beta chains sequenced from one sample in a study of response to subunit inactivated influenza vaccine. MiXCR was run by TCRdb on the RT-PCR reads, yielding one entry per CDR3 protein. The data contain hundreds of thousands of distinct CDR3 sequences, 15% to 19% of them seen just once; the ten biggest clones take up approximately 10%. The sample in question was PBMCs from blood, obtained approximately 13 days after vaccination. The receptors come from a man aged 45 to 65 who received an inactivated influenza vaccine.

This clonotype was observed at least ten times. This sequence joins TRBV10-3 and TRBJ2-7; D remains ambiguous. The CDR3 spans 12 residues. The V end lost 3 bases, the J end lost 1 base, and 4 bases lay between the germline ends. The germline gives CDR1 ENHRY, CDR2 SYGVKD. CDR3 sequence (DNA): TGTGCCATCAGTGACCAGTCCTACGAGCAGTACTTC. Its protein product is CAISDQSYEQYF.

The CDR3 DNA reads as TGTGCCAGCAGCTCCACCCGGGACAGGCCTTCGTACAGCGTAGGCTACACCTTC. Its protein product is CASSSTRDRPSYSVGYTF. V usage is TRBV11-2 and J usage is TRBJ1-2; 8 nucleotides match TRBD1. Germline V gene sequence: CDR1 SGHAT, CDR2 FQNNGV. The CDR3 totals 18 residues. The trim removed 4 bases at V and 8 bases at J, leaving 21 bases unmatched.

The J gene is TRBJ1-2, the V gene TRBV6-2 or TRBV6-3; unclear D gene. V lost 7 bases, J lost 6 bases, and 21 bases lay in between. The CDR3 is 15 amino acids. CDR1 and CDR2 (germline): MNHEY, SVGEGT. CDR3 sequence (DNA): TGTGCCAGCAATCAAGAAGGCAGCTTAAAGGATGGCTACACCTTC. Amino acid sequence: CASNQEGSLKDGYTF.

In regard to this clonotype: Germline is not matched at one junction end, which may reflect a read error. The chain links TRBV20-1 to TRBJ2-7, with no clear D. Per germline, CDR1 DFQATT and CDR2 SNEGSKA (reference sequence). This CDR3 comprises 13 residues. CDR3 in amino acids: CGAMVPGRHEQYF. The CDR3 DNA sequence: TGCGGTGCAATGGTACCGGGCCGACACGAGCAGTACTTC.

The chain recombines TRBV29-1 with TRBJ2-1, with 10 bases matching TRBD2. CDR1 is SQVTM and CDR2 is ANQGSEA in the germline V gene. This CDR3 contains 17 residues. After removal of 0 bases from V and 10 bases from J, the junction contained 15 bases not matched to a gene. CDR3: CSVEDPWASGSMGEQFF. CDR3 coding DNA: TGCAGCGTTGAAGATCCCTGGGCTAGCGGGAGTATGGGCGAGCAGTTCTTC.

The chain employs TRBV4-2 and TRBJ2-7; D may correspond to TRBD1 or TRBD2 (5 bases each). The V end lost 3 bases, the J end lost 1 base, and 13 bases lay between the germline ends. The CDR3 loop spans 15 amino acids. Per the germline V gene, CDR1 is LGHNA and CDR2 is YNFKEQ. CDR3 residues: CASSQTGTKSYEQYF. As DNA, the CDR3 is TGTGCCAGCAGCCAGACCGGGACCAAGTCCTACGAGCAGTACTTC.

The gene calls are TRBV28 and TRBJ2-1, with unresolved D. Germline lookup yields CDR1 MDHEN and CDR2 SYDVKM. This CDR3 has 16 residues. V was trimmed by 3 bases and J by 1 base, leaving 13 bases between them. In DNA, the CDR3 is TGTGCCAGCAGTTTTTTGGACGAGAGGTCCTACAATGAGCAGTTCTTC. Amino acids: CASSFLDERSYNEQFF.

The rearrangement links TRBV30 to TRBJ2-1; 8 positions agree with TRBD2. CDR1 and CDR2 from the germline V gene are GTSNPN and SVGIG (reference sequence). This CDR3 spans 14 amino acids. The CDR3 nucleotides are TGTGCTCGGTGGAAGAGCGGGAGAGTGAGTGAGCAGTTCTTC. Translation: CARWKSGRVSEQFF.

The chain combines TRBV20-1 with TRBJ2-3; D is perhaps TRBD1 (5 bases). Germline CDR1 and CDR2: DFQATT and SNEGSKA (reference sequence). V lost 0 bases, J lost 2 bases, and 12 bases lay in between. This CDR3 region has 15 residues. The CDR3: CSARDPRAHTDTQYF. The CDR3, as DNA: TGCAGTGCTAGAGATCCCAGGGCCCACACAGATACGCAGTATTTT.

The CDR3 loop is CASSELGGNTEAFF. In nucleotides, the CDR3 is TGTGCCAGCAGTGAATTAGGGGGGAACACTGAAGCTTTCTTT. The V gene is TRBV6-1, the J gene TRBJ1-1, with D possibly TRBD1 on 6 matching bases. The V end was cut by 2 bases, the J end by 1 base, with 8 bases between. Germline CDR1 is MNHNS and CDR2 is SASEGT. This CDR3 comprises 14 residues.

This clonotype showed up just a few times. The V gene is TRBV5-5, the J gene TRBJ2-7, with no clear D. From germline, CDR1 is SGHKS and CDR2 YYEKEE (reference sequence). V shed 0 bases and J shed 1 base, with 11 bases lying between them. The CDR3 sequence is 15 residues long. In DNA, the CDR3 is TGTGCCAGCAGCTTGGTGCTGGGAACATCCTACGAGCAGTACTTC. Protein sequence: CASSLVLGTSYEQYF. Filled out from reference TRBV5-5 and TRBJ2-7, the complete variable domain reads DAGVTQSPTHLIKTRGQQVTLRCSPISGHKSVSWYQQVLGQGPQFIFQYYEKEERGRGNFPDRFSARQFPNYSSELNVNALLLGDSALYLCASSLVLGTSYEQYFGPGTRLTVT.

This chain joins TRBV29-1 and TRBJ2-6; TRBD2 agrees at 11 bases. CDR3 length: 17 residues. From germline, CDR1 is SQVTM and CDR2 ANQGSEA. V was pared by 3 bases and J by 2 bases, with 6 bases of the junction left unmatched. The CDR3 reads CSVEGLAGGAGANVLTF. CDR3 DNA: TGCAGCGTTGAGGGCCTAGCGGGGGGTGCTGGGGCCAACGTCCTGACTTTC.

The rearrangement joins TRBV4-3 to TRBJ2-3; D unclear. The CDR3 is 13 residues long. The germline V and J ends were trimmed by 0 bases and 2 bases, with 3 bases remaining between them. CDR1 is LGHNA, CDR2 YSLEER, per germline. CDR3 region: CASSQEYTDTQYF. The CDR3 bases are TGCGCCAGCAGCCAAGAATACACAGATACGCAGTATTTT.

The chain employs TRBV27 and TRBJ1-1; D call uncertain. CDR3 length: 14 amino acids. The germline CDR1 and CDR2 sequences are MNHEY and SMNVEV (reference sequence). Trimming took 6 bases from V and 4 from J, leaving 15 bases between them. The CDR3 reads CASRSKGGLTEAFF. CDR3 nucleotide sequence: TGTGCCAGCAGAAGTAAGGGCGGGCTCACTGAAGCTTTCTTT.

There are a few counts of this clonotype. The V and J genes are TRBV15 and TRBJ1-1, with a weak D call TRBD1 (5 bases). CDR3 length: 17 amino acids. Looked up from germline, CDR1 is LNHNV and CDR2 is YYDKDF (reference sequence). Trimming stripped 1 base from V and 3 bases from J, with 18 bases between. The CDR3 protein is CATSRVWGNGVHTEAFF. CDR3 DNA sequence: TGTGCCACCAGCAGAGTTTGGGGGAACGGGGTCCACACTGAAGCTTTCTTT.

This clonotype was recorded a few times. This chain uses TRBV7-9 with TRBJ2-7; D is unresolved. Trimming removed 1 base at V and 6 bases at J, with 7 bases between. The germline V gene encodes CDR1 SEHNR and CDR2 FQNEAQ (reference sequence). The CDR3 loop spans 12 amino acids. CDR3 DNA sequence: TGTGCCAGCAGCTTAGTTAGGTTCGAGCAGTACTTC. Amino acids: CASSLVRFEQYF.

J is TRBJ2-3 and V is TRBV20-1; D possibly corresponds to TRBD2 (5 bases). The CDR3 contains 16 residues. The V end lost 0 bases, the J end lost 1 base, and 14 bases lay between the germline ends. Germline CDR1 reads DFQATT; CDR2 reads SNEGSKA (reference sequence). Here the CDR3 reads CSARDLGEGGTDTQYF. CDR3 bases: TGCAGTGCTAGAGATCTAGGCGAGGGAGGCACAGATACGCAGTATTTT.

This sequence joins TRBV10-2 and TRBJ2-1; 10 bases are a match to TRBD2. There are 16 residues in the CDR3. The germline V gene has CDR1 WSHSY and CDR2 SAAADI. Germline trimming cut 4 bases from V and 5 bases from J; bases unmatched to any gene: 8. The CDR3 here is CASSGPGLATHNEQFF. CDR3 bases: TGCGCCAGCAGTGGGCCGGGACTAGCGACTCACAATGAGCAGTTCTTC.

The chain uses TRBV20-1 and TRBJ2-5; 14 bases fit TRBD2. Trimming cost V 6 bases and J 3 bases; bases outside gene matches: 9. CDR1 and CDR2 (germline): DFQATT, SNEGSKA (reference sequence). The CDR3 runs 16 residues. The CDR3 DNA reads TGCAGTGCCAAGGGGACTAGCGGGAGAGCGGAAGAGACCCAGTACTTC. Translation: CSAKGTSGRAEETQYF.